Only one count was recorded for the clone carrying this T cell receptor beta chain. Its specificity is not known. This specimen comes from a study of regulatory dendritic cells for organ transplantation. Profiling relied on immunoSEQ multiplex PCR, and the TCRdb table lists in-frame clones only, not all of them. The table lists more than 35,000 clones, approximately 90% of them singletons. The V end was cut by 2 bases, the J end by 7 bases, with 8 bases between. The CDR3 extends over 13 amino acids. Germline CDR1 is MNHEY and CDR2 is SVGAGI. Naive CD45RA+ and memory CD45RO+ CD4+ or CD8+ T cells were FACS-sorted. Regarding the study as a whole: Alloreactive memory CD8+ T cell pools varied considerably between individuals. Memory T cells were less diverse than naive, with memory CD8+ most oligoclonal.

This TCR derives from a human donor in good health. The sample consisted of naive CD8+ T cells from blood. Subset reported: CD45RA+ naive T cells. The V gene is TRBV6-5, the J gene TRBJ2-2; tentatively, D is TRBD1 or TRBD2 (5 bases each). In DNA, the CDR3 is TGTGCCAGCAGTTACGGGACCAACGGGGAGCTGTTTTTT. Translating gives CASSYGTNGELFF.